This is a list of T cell receptor beta chains from one sample in a study of blood T cells in healthy people across ages. TCRdb re-derived calls from the 5' RACE reads in MiXCR, one entry per CDR3 protein. The sample records about 780,000 distinct CDR3 sequences, roughly 24% being singletons. This sample was also put to use in a study of T cells of mothers and their children.

The specimen sequenced was blood. The origin of the receptors is a boy between 10 and 17 years old in good health. CDR3s include the opening cysteine and the closing phenylalanine or tryptophan. A D gene is named only where the DNA matches it firmly. Clone size is shown for a subset of rows, as once, few, many or a class of expanded clone.

d_call clone_size j_call v_call cdr3_nt cdr3_aa
- few TRBJ1-2 TRBV7-2 TGTGCCAGCAGCTTACGGACTCCAATGGATGGCTACACCTTC CASSLRTPMDGYTF
- - TRBJ2-7 TRBV27 TGTGCCAGCAGCCCAGGGCGAGGGGTCACCTACGAGCAGTACTTC CASSPGRGVTYEQYF
TRBD2 - TRBJ2-1 TRBV11-2 TGTGCCAGCAGCTTAGTAGGGGAGCGGGGATCCCTCCATGAGCAGTTCTTC CASSLVGERGSLHEQFF
TRBD2 few TRBJ2-1 TRBV4-1 TGCGCCAGCAGCCAAGTGGGGGGGGGCTACAATGAGCAGTTCTTC CASSQVGGGYNEQFF
- few TRBJ2-2 TRBV5-1 TGCGCCAGCACGACCGTGGTAACCGGGGAGCTGTTTTTT CASTTVVTGELFF
- - TRBJ2-5 TRBV2 TGTGCCAGCAGCCCCGACCTGAGGGAGACCCAGTACTTC CASSPDLRETQYF
- few TRBJ2-7 TRBV5-1 TGCGCCAGCAGCTTCGACTCCGGGACGGGGTACGAGCAGTACTTC CASSFDSGTGYEQYF
TRBD1 once TRBJ1-5 TRBV30 TGTGCCTGGAGTAGACCCGACAGGGGGCTCCATCAGCCCCAGCATTTT CAWSRPDRGLHQPQHF
TRBD2 few TRBJ2-5 TRBV20-1 TGCAGTGCAAGCGGAGGTCCGGGGGGAGAGACCCAGTACTTC CSASGGPGGETQYF
TRBD1 few TRBJ1-1 TRBV7-9 TGTGCCAGCAGCGTTGGGGACAGGGGGCAATACACTGAAGCTTTCTTT CASSVGDRGQYTEAFF